These 10 T cell receptor beta chains share one sample of origin, sequenced in a study of control samples from healthy donors and cancer patients. The table came from immunoSEQ multiplex PCR; TCRdb's copy has only in-frame clones and leaves some out. This table has 55,000 to 75,000 clones, roughly 86% appearing once. Sequenced material: PBMCs. Source of these receptors: a woman aged 45-65 years with head and neck cancer.

The table lists this clone with a few counts. The chain joins TRBV24-1 to TRBJ2-4, with D hard to call. Germline loops: CDR1 KGHDR, CDR2 SFDVKD. V was shortened by 3 bases and J by 1 base, with 3 bases between the two germline ends. There are 13 residues in the CDR3. The chain's CDR3 is CATSDPAKNIQYF. DNA of the CDR3: TGTGCCACCAGTGATCCGGCCAAAAACATTCAGTACTTC.

CDR3 residues: CASSAGTLNTGELFF. The CDR3 DNA reads TGCGCCAGCAGCGCCGGGACACTAAACACCGGGGAGCTGTTTTTT. The chain couples TRBV5-1 to TRBJ2-2, with D maybe TRBD1 (6 bases). V lost 4 bases and J lost 2, with 12 bases in between. The CDR3 extends over 15 amino acids. Germline-derived CDR1 and CDR2 are SGHRS and YFSETQ.

The table lists this clone with a count of one. This chain joins TRBV19 and TRBJ1-5; D unclear. Deletions cut 4 bases from V and 0 bases from J, with 10 bases between. CDR3 length equals 15 residues. In germline, CDR1 is LNHDA, CDR2 SQIVND (reference sequence). The CDR3 loop reads CASSKGLYSNQPQHF. For the CDR3, the DNA is TGTGCCAGTAGTAAAGGACTGTATAGCAATCAGCCCCAGCATTTT.

Of note for this clone: Other nucleotide sequences from this sample produce the same CDR3. This rearrangement joins TRBV7-2 to TRBJ1-5; D is uncertain. Between the trimmed V and J ends, which lost 6 bases and 7 bases, there was a span of 10 bases. Germline CDR1 is SGHTA and CDR2 is FQGNSA. This CDR3 comprises 12 residues. The CDR3 nucleotides are TGTGCCAGCAGTTTACAAGGGCAGCCCCAGCATTTT. Translating gives CASSLQGQPQHF.

This chain links TRBV2 with TRBJ2-2, with a weak D call TRBD2 (6 bases). The CDR3 extends over 13 amino acids. In germline, CDR1 is SNHLY, CDR2 FYNNEI. CDR3 region: CARARGNTGELFF. CDR3 coding DNA: TGTGCACGTGCGCGGGGGAACACCGGGGAGCTGTTTTTT.

The chain employs TRBV2 and TRBJ1-5; D ambiguous. Per the germline V gene, CDR1 is SNHLY and CDR2 is FYNNEI. There are 16 residues in the CDR3. V was cut by 2 bases and J by 4 bases, with 15 bases left in between. The CDR3 is CASSERARRTNQPQHF. The CDR3 DNA reads as TGTGCCAGCAGTGAACGTGCACGACGGACTAATCAGCCCCAGCATTTT.

V and J are TRBV5-5 and TRBJ1-3; D gene uncertain. The CDR3 consists of 15 residues. Germline V CDR1 and CDR2: SGHKS, YYEKEE (reference sequence). Trimming cost V 4 bases and J 0 bases, with 11 bases left between them. The CDR3, as DNA: TGTGCCAGCAGCCCACAGCTGCTCTCTGGAAACACCATATATTTT. Translating it yields CASSPQLLSGNTIYF.

The sample holds one count of this clone. The genes are TRBV1 and TRBJ2-1; the table's D call of TRBD2 was not tested on the DNA. TRBV1 is designated a pseudogene. The CDR3 spans 12 residues. The CDR3 nucleotides read TGCACCGGAGTGAGGGCCTACAATGAGCAGTTCTTC. Amino acids: CTGVRAYNEQFF.

The chain joins TRBV6-1 to TRBJ1-5, with 7 bases lining up with TRBD1. The CDR3 has 15 amino acids. Losses at the gene ends were 1 base for V and 6 bases for J; bases not matched to a gene: 6. Germline CDR1 is MNHNS and CDR2 is SASEGT. CDR3 sequence: CASSEEGAYVQPQHF. The CDR3 nucleotides are TGTGCCAGCAGTGAAGAGGGGGCTTACGTTCAGCCCCAGCATTTT.

The chain links TRBV2 to TRBJ1-2, with D maybe TRBD1 (6 bases). Trimming took 9 bases from V and 8 from J, leaving 22 bases between them. Germline CDR1 and CDR2: SNHLY and FYNNEI. This CDR3 comprises 14 residues. The chain's CDR3 is CARKSTGTFGGYTF. The CDR3 nucleotides read TGTGCCAGAAAGAGTACTGGGACATTTGGCGGCTACACCTTC.